These T cell receptor beta chains were read from a single sample in a study of cytomegalovirus exposure and HLA in healthy donors. Assay: immunoSEQ multiplex PCR; the TCRdb copy retains only in-frame clones and omits some. The sample has 230,000 or so clones; approximately 86% are singletons. The source material was PBMCs. The source is a woman aged 18-30 years in good health and CMV-seronegative. Both conserved end residues are part of each CDR3. Each record gives: CDR3 DNA, CDR3 protein, V gene, J gene, clone size, D gene. A D gene is named only where the DNA matches it firmly. The size entry is marked missing in some rows and otherwise reads once, few, many or a size class.

cdr3_nt: TGTGCCAGCAGCTTAGCGACAGCCACTGAAGCTTTCTTT
cdr3_aa: CASSLATATEAFF
v_call: TRBV13
j_call: TRBJ1-1
clone_size: .
d_call: .

cdr3_nt: TGTGCCAGCAGCTTAGGGCTTCGCAGGACTAGCACAGATACGCAGTATTTT
cdr3_aa: CASSLGLRRTSTDTQYF
v_call: TRBV7-2
j_call: TRBJ2-3
clone_size: .
d_call: .

cdr3_nt: TGCGCCAGCAGTGCGAGCGGGAGCGGTTACGAGCAGTACTTC
cdr3_aa: CASSASGSGYEQYF
v_call: TRBV10-2
j_call: TRBJ2-7
clone_size: .
d_call: TRBD2

cdr3_nt: TGTGCCAGCAGCGTAACAGGGGGCTTTAACTATGGCTACACCTTC
cdr3_aa: CASSVTGGFNYGYTF
v_call: TRBV27
j_call: TRBJ1-2
clone_size: .
d_call: TRBD1

cdr3_nt: TGTGCCAGCAGCTCAGGACTAGCAAGGGAGACCCAGTACTTC
cdr3_aa: CASSSGLARETQYF
v_call: TRBV7-2
j_call: TRBJ2-5
clone_size: .
d_call: TRBD2

cdr3_nt: TGTGCCAGCAGGGTGGGTGGACTGGAGTACAATGAGCAGTTCTTC
cdr3_aa: CASRVGGLEYNEQFF
v_call: TRBV11-2
j_call: TRBJ2-1
clone_size: .
d_call: .

cdr3_nt: TGCGCCAGCAGCCACCCAGCGGGAGGGCCAGGCACCGGGGAGCTGTTTTTT
cdr3_aa: CASSHPAGGPGTGELFF
v_call: TRBV4-1
j_call: TRBJ2-2
clone_size: .
d_call: TRBD2

cdr3_nt: TGTGCCAGCCACTCTTACTACGAGCAGTACTTC
cdr3_aa: CASHSYYEQYF
v_call: TRBV6-5
j_call: TRBJ2-7
clone_size: .
d_call: .

cdr3_nt: TGTGCCAGCAGCTCCTACGACAGGCGAGAAGGCGGCTACACCTTC
cdr3_aa: CASSSYDRREGGYTF
v_call: TRBV13
j_call: TRBJ1-2
clone_size: .
d_call: .

cdr3_nt: TGTGCCAGCAGCCGCGGGACTAGCGTTTCAGAGACCCAGTACTTC
cdr3_aa: CASSRGTSVSETQYF
v_call: TRBV13
j_call: TRBJ2-5
clone_size: .
d_call: TRBD2

cdr3_nt: TGTGCCAGCAGCTTATATACTAGCGGGAGTAATTTCGAGCAGTACTTC
cdr3_aa: CASSLYTSGSNFEQYF
v_call: TRBV7-3
j_call: TRBJ2-7
clone_size: .
d_call: TRBD2

cdr3_nt: TGTGCCAGCAGACTAGGACCGATGATATCGAACACTGAAGCTTTCTTT
cdr3_aa: CASRLGPMISNTEAFF
v_call: TRBV6-6
j_call: TRBJ1-1
clone_size: .
d_call: .

cdr3_nt: TGTGCCTGGAGTACCGGGACTAGCGGACTCTACGAGCAGTACTTC
cdr3_aa: CAWSTGTSGLYEQYF
v_call: TRBV30
j_call: TRBJ2-7
clone_size: .
d_call: TRBD2

cdr3_nt: TGTGCCAGCAGTTCATCCGGGACAGGGAACGAAAAACTGTTTTTT
cdr3_aa: CASSSSGTGNEKLFF
v_call: TRBV27
j_call: TRBJ1-4
clone_size: .
d_call: TRBD1

cdr3_nt: TGTGCCTGGAGTGTACCGCCTATCTACACCTTC
cdr3_aa: CAWSVPPIYTF
v_call: TRBV30
j_call: TRBJ1-2
clone_size: few
d_call: .

cdr3_nt: TGTGCCAGCAGCTCAACAGGGGTCACCACCGGGGAGCTGTTTTTT
cdr3_aa: CASSSTGVTTGELFF
v_call: TRBV27
j_call: TRBJ2-2
clone_size: .
d_call: TRBD1

cdr3_nt: TGTGCCAGCAGTTACTCGGGGACTGGCTACAATGAGCAGTTCTTC
cdr3_aa: CASSYSGTGYNEQFF
v_call: TRBV6-5
j_call: TRBJ2-1
clone_size: .
d_call: .

cdr3_nt: TGTGCCAGCAGTTTGACAGGGAGCAATCAGCCCCAGCATTTT
cdr3_aa: CASSLTGSNQPQHF
v_call: TRBV27
j_call: TRBJ1-5
clone_size: .
d_call: TRBD1

cdr3_nt: TGTGCCAGCAGTGGGGCCCGTTCCACCGGGGAGCTGTTTTTT
cdr3_aa: CASSGARSTGELFF
v_call: TRBV2
j_call: TRBJ2-2
clone_size: .
d_call: .

cdr3_nt: TGTGCCAGCAGCTTACAGGCTCAGACCTACGAGCAGTACTTC
cdr3_aa: CASSLQAQTYEQYF
v_call: TRBV7-8
j_call: TRBJ2-7
clone_size: .
d_call: .

cdr3_nt: TGTGCCAGCAGCCAAGACAGGGGCCTCTACGAGCAGTACTTC
cdr3_aa: CASSQDRGLYEQYF
v_call: TRBV4-2
j_call: TRBJ2-7
clone_size: few
d_call: .

cdr3_nt: TGTGCCAGCAGTGCTAGAGGGAGGAGGACCGGGGAGCTGTTTTTT
cdr3_aa: CASSARGRRTGELFF
v_call: TRBV2
j_call: TRBJ2-2
clone_size: .
d_call: .

cdr3_nt: TGTGCCAGCAGCCAACTTACAGGGTACCGTGGCTACACCTTC
cdr3_aa: CASSQLTGYRGYTF
v_call: TRBV11-2
j_call: TRBJ1-2
clone_size: .
d_call: .

cdr3_nt: TGCGCCAGCAGCCCGATATTCCTAAGGGGGTCCCACGAGCAGTACTTC
cdr3_aa: CASSPIFLRGSHEQYF
v_call: TRBV5-1
j_call: TRBJ2-7
clone_size: once
d_call: .

cdr3_nt: TGTGCCAGCAGCCCCACTAGCGGGAGGGATTACGAGCAGTACTTC
cdr3_aa: CASSPTSGRDYEQYF
v_call: TRBV7-2
j_call: TRBJ2-7
clone_size: few
d_call: TRBD2

cdr3_nt: TGTGCCATCAGTGATCAAGCCCGAGCGGATACGCAGTATTTT
cdr3_aa: CAISDQARADTQYF
v_call: TRBV10-3
j_call: TRBJ2-3
clone_size: .
d_call: .

cdr3_nt: TGTGCCAGCAGCTTACAGGGGGATTACGAGCAGTACTTC
cdr3_aa: CASSLQGDYEQYF
v_call: TRBV11-3
j_call: TRBJ2-7
clone_size: .
d_call: TRBD1

cdr3_nt: TGCAGCGCCTACAGAATACCCCCTGAAGCTTTCTTT
cdr3_aa: CSAYRIPPEAFF
v_call: TRBV29-1
j_call: TRBJ1-1
clone_size: .
d_call: .

cdr3_nt: TGCGCCAGCACCTATAGCGGGACTTCGACCACCGGGGAGCTGTTTTTT
cdr3_aa: CASTYSGTSTTGELFF
v_call: TRBV5-1
j_call: TRBJ2-2
clone_size: .
d_call: TRBD2

cdr3_nt: TGCGCCAGCAGCTTGGCCGGGCAGGGAGGCACTGAAGCTTTCTTT
cdr3_aa: CASSLAGQGGTEAFF
v_call: TRBV5-1
j_call: TRBJ1-1
clone_size: .
d_call: .

cdr3_nt: TGTGCCAGCAGTTTATGGACCCGGGGACAATTCCATCAGCCCCAGCATTTT
cdr3_aa: CASSLWTRGQFHQPQHF
v_call: TRBV28
j_call: TRBJ1-5
clone_size: .
d_call: .

cdr3_nt: TGTGCCAGCAGCGTAGGGGTCCAGGCCGACTATGGCTACACCTTC
cdr3_aa: CASSVGVQADYGYTF
v_call: TRBV9
j_call: TRBJ1-2
clone_size: .
d_call: .

cdr3_nt: TGTGCCAGCAGTGAGGGTGCGGGATCTTTCTACAATGAGCAGTTCTTC
cdr3_aa: CASSEGAGSFYNEQFF
v_call: TRBV2
j_call: TRBJ2-1
clone_size: .
d_call: .

cdr3_nt: TGTGCCAGCAGCTTAGGGGGCCATGAGCAGTATTTT
cdr3_aa: CASSLGGHEQYF
v_call: TRBV7-2
j_call: TRBJ2-3
clone_size: .
d_call: .

cdr3_nt: TGTGCCAGCAGTGAAAGGGGGACTACCTACGAGCAGTACTTC
cdr3_aa: CASSERGTTYEQYF
v_call: TRBV25-1
j_call: TRBJ2-7
clone_size: .
d_call: .

cdr3_nt: TGTGCCAGCAGATCCGGGACAGGGGCCCTACACTCCTACGAGCAGTACTTC
cdr3_aa: CASRSGTGALHSYEQYF
v_call: TRBV7-2
j_call: TRBJ2-7
clone_size: .
d_call: TRBD1

cdr3_nt: TGTGCCAGCAGCCAGGGACTAAGCCACAATGAGCAGTTCTTC
cdr3_aa: CASSQGLSHNEQFF
v_call: TRBV7-3
j_call: TRBJ2-1
clone_size: .
d_call: TRBD2

cdr3_nt: TGTGCCAGCAGCTCCACCAGCGGGGGGGGCCCCTACAATGAGCAGTTCTTC
cdr3_aa: CASSSTSGGGPYNEQFF
v_call: TRBV13
j_call: TRBJ2-1
clone_size: once
d_call: TRBD2

cdr3_nt: TGTGCCAGCAGCCTCCGGGACTATCTCTACAATGAGCAGTTCTTC
cdr3_aa: CASSLRDYLYNEQFF
v_call: TRBV9
j_call: TRBJ2-1
clone_size: once
d_call: TRBD2

cdr3_nt: TGTGCCAGCAGTGGTAGAGGGGAGCAGTTCTTC
cdr3_aa: CASSGRGEQFF
v_call: TRBV2
j_call: TRBJ2-1
clone_size: .
d_call: .

cdr3_nt: TGTGCCTGGACAGCCTCTCAGGCAGATACGCAGTATTTT
cdr3_aa: CAWTASQADTQYF
v_call: TRBV30
j_call: TRBJ2-3
clone_size: .
d_call: .

cdr3_nt: TGTGCCAGCAGTTTATTAGCCTCTAAAGGGCAGTATTTT
cdr3_aa: CASSLLASKGQYF
v_call: TRBV28
j_call: TRBJ2-3
clone_size: .
d_call: .

cdr3_nt: TGTGCCAGTAGTATAGACTTGGGAACAGGGTGGGAGACCCAGTACTTC
cdr3_aa: CASSIDLGTGWETQYF
v_call: TRBV19
j_call: TRBJ2-5
clone_size: .
d_call: .

cdr3_nt: TGCGCCAGCAGCTTGGATTCTAGCGGGATGGTAGATACGCAGTATTTT
cdr3_aa: CASSLDSSGMVDTQYF
v_call: TRBV5-1
j_call: TRBJ2-3
clone_size: .
d_call: TRBD2

cdr3_nt: TGTGCCAGCAGTTTAGATTTCCGGGGATACGGCTACACCTTC
cdr3_aa: CASSLDFRGYGYTF
v_call: TRBV28
j_call: TRBJ1-2
clone_size: .
d_call: .

cdr3_nt: TGCGCCAGCAGCTTGGGGACTAGCGGTAGGACCTACGAGCAGTACTTC
cdr3_aa: CASSLGTSGRTYEQYF
v_call: TRBV5-1
j_call: TRBJ2-7
clone_size: .
d_call: TRBD2

cdr3_nt: TGTGCCAGCAGCCCGGCGTCGACAGCCCTTCTCTATACGCAGTATTTT
cdr3_aa: CASSPASTALLYTQYF
v_call: TRBV9
j_call: TRBJ2-3
clone_size: .
d_call: .

cdr3_nt: TGTGCCAGCAGACGAAGTGAGAATGAGCAGTTCTTC
cdr3_aa: CASRRSENEQFF
v_call: TRBV6-5
j_call: TRBJ2-1
clone_size: .
d_call: .

cdr3_nt: TGTGCCAGCAGCGTAACCGGGCAGCGGGAGATTGAGCAGTTCTTC
cdr3_aa: CASSVTGQREIEQFF
v_call: TRBV9
j_call: TRBJ2-1
clone_size: .
d_call: TRBD2

cdr3_nt: TGCGCCAGCAGCCAAGATCCGGGAGGGGAGACCCAGTACTTC
cdr3_aa: CASSQDPGGETQYF
v_call: TRBV4-1
j_call: TRBJ2-5
clone_size: .
d_call: TRBD2